This TCR beta chain was recovered during a study of blood T cell repertoires in COVID-19. Overall study: Samples taken during acute and convalescent COVID-19 were collected in the United States, Italy and Spain. T cells, B-cell-depleted T cells, or PBMCs provided the cDNA or gDNA that served as material.

As handled by the study authors: Amplifying reference gene primers gave estimates of nucleated cell counts. TCRdb's table, derived via immunoSEQ multiplex PCR, lists solely in-frame clones and lacks some. V, J and clone size are those of that table, while D and trimming were read from the DNA. This sample has about 220,000 clones, with about 85% found just once. With V trimmed by 9 bases and J by 5 bases, 6 bases remained unmatched. The CDR3 is 14 residues long. Germline V gene data show CDR1 as LNHDA and CDR2 as SQIVND (reference sequence). The sequence was collected from a man aged 50 to 60 who had recovered from COVID-19. V is TRBV19 and J is TRBJ2-5, with 13 nucleotides matching TRBD2. The sequencing sample was made of peripheral blood. The DNA of the CDR3 is TGTGCCAGCTCGAGGACTAGCGGGAGCGAGACCCAGTACTTC. It codes for CASSRTSGSETQYF.